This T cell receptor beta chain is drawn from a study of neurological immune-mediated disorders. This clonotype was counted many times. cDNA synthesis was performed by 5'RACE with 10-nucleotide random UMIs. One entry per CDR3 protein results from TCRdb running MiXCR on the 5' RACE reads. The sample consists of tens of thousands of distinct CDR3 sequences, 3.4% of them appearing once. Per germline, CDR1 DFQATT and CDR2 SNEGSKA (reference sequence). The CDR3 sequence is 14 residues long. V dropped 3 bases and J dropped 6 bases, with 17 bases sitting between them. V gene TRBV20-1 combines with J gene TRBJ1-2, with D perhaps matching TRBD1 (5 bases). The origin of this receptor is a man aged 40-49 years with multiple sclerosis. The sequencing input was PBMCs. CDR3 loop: CSASPYRGENGYTF. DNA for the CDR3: TGCAGTGCTAGCCCTTATCGGGGCGAGAATGGCTACACCTTC.